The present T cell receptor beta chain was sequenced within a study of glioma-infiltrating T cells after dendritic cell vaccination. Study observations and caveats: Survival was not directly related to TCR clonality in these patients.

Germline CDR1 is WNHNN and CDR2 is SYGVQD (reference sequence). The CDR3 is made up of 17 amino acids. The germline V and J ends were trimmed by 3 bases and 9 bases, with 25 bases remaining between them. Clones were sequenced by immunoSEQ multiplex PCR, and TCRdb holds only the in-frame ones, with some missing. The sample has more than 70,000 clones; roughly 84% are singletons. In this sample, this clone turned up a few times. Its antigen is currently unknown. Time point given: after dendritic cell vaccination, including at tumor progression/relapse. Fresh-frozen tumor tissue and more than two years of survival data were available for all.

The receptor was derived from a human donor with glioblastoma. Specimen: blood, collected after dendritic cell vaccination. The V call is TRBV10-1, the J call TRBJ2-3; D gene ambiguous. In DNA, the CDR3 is TGCGCCAGCAGTGATACCACTCCCGGGTCCGCACGCGCGACGCAGTATTTT. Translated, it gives CASSDTTPGSARATQYF.